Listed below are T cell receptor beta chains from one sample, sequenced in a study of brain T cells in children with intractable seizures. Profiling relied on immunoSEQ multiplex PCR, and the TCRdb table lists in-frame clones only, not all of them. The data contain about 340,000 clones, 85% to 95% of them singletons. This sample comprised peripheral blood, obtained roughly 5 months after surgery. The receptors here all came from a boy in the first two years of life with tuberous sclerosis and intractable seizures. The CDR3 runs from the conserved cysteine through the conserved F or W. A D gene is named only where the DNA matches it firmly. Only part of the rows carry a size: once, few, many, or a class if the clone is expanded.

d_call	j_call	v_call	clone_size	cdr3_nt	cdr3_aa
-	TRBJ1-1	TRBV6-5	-	TGTGCCAGCAGCCGACTTTTGGGGTCCACTGAAGCTTTCTTT	CASSRLLGSTEAFF
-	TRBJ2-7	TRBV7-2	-	TGTGCCAGCAGCTTAGTTAGTTCCGGGAGTCGCTACGAGCAGTACTTC	CASSLVSSGSRYEQYF
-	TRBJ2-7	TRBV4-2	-	TGTGCCAGCAGCCAAGATTGGGACCCAGGGAACTACGAGCAGTACTTC	CASSQDWDPGNYEQYF
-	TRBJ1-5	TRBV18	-	TGTGCCAGCTCACCGGGAAGACTACTCCGGGAGAGTCAGCCCCAGCATTTT	CASSPGRLLRESQPQHF
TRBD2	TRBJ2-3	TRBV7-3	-	TGTGCCAGCAGTTTAGCGGGGGGCGTGGATACGCAGTATTTT	CASSLAGGVDTQYF
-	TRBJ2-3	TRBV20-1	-	TGCAGTGCTAGGACGGGGGATACGCAGTATTTT	CSARTGDTQYF
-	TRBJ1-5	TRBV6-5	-	TGTGCCAGCAGAGCCCCCCTCCGTCAGCCCCAGCATTTT	CASRAPLRQPQHF
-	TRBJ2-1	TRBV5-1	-	TGCGCCAGCAGCAGGCAGGGGGAGGATCGAGAGCAGTTCTTC	CASSRQGEDREQFF
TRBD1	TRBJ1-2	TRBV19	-	TGTGCCAGTAGGACAGGGGACTCTAACTATGGCTACACCTTC	CASRTGDSNYGYTF
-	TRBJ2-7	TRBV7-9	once	TGTGCCAGCAGCTCCACAGGGCCCTACGAGCAGTACTTC	CASSSTGPYEQYF
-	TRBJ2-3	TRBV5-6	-	TGTGCCAGCAGCTTGGTAATAGGGCGCACAGATACGCAGTATTTT	CASSLVIGRTDTQYF
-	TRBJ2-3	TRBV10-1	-	TGCGCCAGCAGTGAGCCTAGTGGTAATACGCAGTATTTT	CASSEPSGNTQYF
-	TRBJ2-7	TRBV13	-	TGTGCCAGCAGCGCGACAGACTTAGTTCCCTACGAGCAGTACTTC	CASSATDLVPYEQYF
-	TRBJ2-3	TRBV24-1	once	TGTGCCACCAGTGATTTATCGGGGGTAGATACGCAGTATTTT	CATSDLSGVDTQYF
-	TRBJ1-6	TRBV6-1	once	TGTGCCAGCAGGCGGGACCGACAGGTTCCACCCCTCCACTTT	CASRRDRQVPPLHF
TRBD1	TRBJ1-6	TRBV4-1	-	TGCGCCAGCAGCCAAGATACCTTCGACAGGGGCTTTGGGAATTCACCCCTCCACTTT	CASSQDTFDRGFGNSPLHF
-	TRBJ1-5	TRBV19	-	TGTGCCAGTAGTATAGACAGGGGTAGTCAGCCCCAGCATTTT	CASSIDRGSQPQHF
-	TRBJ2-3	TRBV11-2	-	TGTGCCAGCAGCTTAGTATCGGGGTTCTCAGATACGCAGTATTTT	CASSLVSGFSDTQYF
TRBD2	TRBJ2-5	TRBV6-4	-	TGTGCCAGCAGTGACTTCAGCGGGGGGCTTCTCGAGACCCAGTACTTC	CASSDFSGGLLETQYF
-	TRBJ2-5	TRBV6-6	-	TGTGCCAGCAGTTACCGAGGGGAGACCCAGTACTTC	CASSYRGETQYF
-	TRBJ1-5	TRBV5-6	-	TGTGCCAGCACACCGGGGGGTGTGGATCAGCCCCAGCATTTT	CASTPGGVDQPQHF
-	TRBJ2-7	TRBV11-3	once	TGTGCCAGCAGCTCGGGACACATCGAGACCCCCCGCTACGAGCAGTACTTC	CASSSGHIETPRYEQYF
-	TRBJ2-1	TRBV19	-	TGTGCCAGTAGTCCCGTTTACAATGAGCAGTTCTTC	CASSPVYNEQFF
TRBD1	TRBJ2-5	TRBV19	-	TGTGCCAGTACAGCTCAGGGACAGGGCGGGGAGACCCAGTACTTC	CASTAQGQGGETQYF
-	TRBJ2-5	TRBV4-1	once	TGCGCCAGCAGCCAAGTAGCAGGGATCGAGGAGACCCAGTACTTC	CASSQVAGIEETQYF
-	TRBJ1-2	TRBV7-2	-	TGTGCCAGCAGCACACCCGGTGATTGGGTCTATGGCTACACCTTC	CASSTPGDWVYGYTF
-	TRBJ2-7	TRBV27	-	TGTGCCAGCAGTTTATACGCAGGTTCCTACGAGCAGTACTTC	CASSLYAGSYEQYF
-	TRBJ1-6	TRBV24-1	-	TGTGCCACCACCGGCCAGGGAGTCAATTCACCCCTCCACTTT	CATTGQGVNSPLHF
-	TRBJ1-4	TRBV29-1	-	TGCAGCGTGGGGTCAGGGTTCAATGAAAAACTGTTTTTT	CSVGSGFNEKLFF
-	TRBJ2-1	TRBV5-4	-	TGTGCCAGCAGCCCTTCCGTCACTTCCAATGAGCAGTTCTTC	CASSPSVTSNEQFF
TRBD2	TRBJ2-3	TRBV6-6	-	TGTGCCAGCAGTTCCGGGACTAGCGGGGGGTTGGCGCAGTATTTT	CASSSGTSGGLAQYF
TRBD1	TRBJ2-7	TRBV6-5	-	TGTGCCAGCAGTTTTGGGACAGGGGCAACCTACGAGCAGTACTTC	CASSFGTGATYEQYF
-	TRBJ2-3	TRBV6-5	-	TGTGCCAGCAGTTGGACGGTACTTAGCACAGATACGCAGTATTTT	CASSWTVLSTDTQYF
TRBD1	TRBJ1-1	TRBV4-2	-	TGTGCCAGCAGCCAAGAGACAGGGGGGCGAGCTGAAGCTTTCTTT	CASSQETGGRAEAFF
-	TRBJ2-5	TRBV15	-	TGTGCCACCAGCACCCTCCAAGAGACCCAGTACTTC	CATSTLQETQYF
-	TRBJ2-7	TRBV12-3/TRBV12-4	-	TGTGCCAGCGGCAGGGCGGAAGAGCAGTACTTC	CASGRAEEQYF
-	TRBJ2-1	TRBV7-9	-	TGTGCCAGCAGACCTGACCTATACAATGAGCAGTTCTTC	CASRPDLYNEQFF
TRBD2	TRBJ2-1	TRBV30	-	TGTGCCTCTTCTAGCGGGCCGACTCTTAGCTCCTACAATGAGCAGTTCTTC	CASSSGPTLSSYNEQFF
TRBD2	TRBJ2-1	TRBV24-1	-	TGTGCCACCAGTGATCCACCGGGACTAGCTATCAATGAGCAGTTCTTC	CATSDPPGLAINEQFF
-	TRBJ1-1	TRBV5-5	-	TGTGCCAGCAGCTGGCGACTGACGGGCAACACTGAAGCTTTCTTT	CASSWRLTGNTEAFF
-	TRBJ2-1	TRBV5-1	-	TGCGCCAGCAGCTCGGGACGGGTGTCCAATGAGCAGTTCTTC	CASSSGRVSNEQFF
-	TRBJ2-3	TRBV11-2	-	TGTGCCAGCAGCTTAGAAGCTAGCCCGAGTGCTAGCACAGATACGCAGTATTTT	CASSLEASPSASTDTQYF
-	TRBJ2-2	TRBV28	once	TGTGCCAGCAGTCCCCCAGGGGAGCTGTTTTTT	CASSPPGELFF
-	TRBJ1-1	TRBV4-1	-	TGCGCCAGCAGCCACGAAAGAAGGGGAACTGAAGCTTTCTTT	CASSHERRGTEAFF
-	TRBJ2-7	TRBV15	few	TGTGCCACCAGCAGAGACCTGGCCGGGGGTTCGTACGAGCAGTACTTC	CATSRDLAGGSYEQYF